This T cell receptor (beta chain) was captured in a study of T cells in Graves' hyperthyroidism and ophthalmopathy (dated by TCRdb to the late 2010s). General notes on the study: Peripheral blood was collected at initial diagnosis, before any treatment. TCR Vbeta CDR3 sequencing of 135 peripheral blood samples (under 45 ophthalmopathy, 75 to 80 hyperthyroidism and roughly 17 progressor patients) is reported in the paper. To identify TCR V-J signatures that set the groups apart, the researchers used a discovery cohort of 100 patients, made up of 40 to 45 with Graves' ophthalmopathy and 57 with stable Graves' hyperthyroidism. For training and testing, the 100 or so patients in the discovery cohort were randomly divided in a 7:3 ratio. After sampling, hyperthyroidism patients received methimazole starting at 30 mg daily, and ophthalmopathy patients received high-dose intravenous methylprednisolone. In addition, the study compared T-cell repertoires in thyroid tissue and in blood from several Graves' hyperthyroidism patients. Prospective prediction of ophthalmopathy was tested in an independent validation cohort consisting of roughly 19 hyperthyroidism patients and approximately 16 patients who later progressed to ophthalmopathy. Broader findings and caveats from the paper: Sample size was not statistically predetermined, and investigators were not blinded to group allocation. In cross-validation, a model built on a 13 V-J signature told ophthalmopathy apart from stable hyperthyroidism with approximately 90% sensitivity and around 83% specificity, and in testing the same model reached 80%/75%. Most expanded thyroid clonotypes (frequency above 0.001) were also detected in blood, suggesting blood repertoires may reflect thyroid immune responses. During validation, the model predicted progression to ophthalmopathy a median of approximately six months ahead of onset, with just under 71% sensitivity and roughly 72% specificity.

Regarding this clonotype: No cognate antigen has been identified for it. Base qualities were left out, and no much larger clone turns up one base away.

Amplification of TCR beta CDR3 regions was carried out from RNA transcripts. A first-round RT-PCR of the TCR CDR3 used the HTBI primer set with the Qiagen OneStep RT-PCR kit. Libraries were constructed in a second round of multiplex PCR, after which size selection and purification were performed. Sequencing of the libraries was done on an Illumina HiSeq2000 using paired-end 100 bp reads. Concerning the study's data processing: SOAPnuke was used to process the raw data, throwing out any read that contained adapters or uncalled bases, had a mean Phred below 15, or lacked an exact constant-primer or identifier match. High-quality paired reads were merged with COPE v1.2.5, and unique nucleotide sequences were defined as clonotypes. Clonotypes were aligned to IMGT TRBV, TRBD and TRBJ reference segments using MiTCR v1.1. Only V-J combinations with frequency above 0.0001, covering 99% to 99.2% of repertoires, were analysed. A TCS score was defined as the ratio of F50 (clonal expansion) to E x V (chaos), with BLOSUM62-based TCRdist applied between CDR3 peptides within each V-J. Welch's t-statistics and random forest reduced 500 to 550 V-J features to about 12, which were used in a naive Bayes classifier (R e1071). TCRdb reprocessed the public reads (quality trimming at Q25 with fastp, clone calling with MiXCR) and kept in-frame beta chains. Merged by CDR3 protein, the rows form single entries marked with the most common genes and DNA. Clone size and V and J calls follow TCRdb, not the original study. This sample comprises about 400,000 distinct CDR3 sequences, 15% of them detected only once. Approximately 20% of the sample belongs to the ten largest clones.

CDR1 and CDR2, per the germline V gene, are WSHSY and SAAADI. The CDR3 holds 19 amino acids from the cysteine to the phenylalanine. The entry retains the CDR3 DNA only, 57 bases that are in frame from base 1. From V the trimming removes 6 bases and from J it removes 7 bases, while the gene matches leave 18 bases of the junction unaccounted for. Ophthalmopathy patients had moderately to severely active disease, with a Clinical Activity Score of 3 or more, a NOSPECS grade of 4 or more, and a disease duration of less than 3 months. Exclusion was applied to patients with uncontrolled infections, other autoimmune diseases, pregnancy or lactation. Clinical symptoms, serum thyroxine and TRAb, thyroid ultrasound, and orbital computed tomography formed the basis for the diagnoses. PBMCs were separated from 7.5 to 10 ml of fresh peripheral blood using Ficoll-Paque density gradient centrifugation. Total RNA was extracted with Trizol reagent, and quality was checked on an Agilent 2100 Bioanalyzer.

This sequence originates from a woman aged 55-70 years with Graves' ophthalmopathy. The chain is assembled from TRBV10-2 and TRBJ1-6; 10 central bases correspond to TRBD1. Source material: blood. This receptor carries the CDR3 CASSPATGGADIWNSPLHF. The DNA is as follows: TGCGCCAGCAGCCCCGCGACAGGGGGCGCGGATATATGGAATTCACCCCTCCACTTT.